The sequence of this T cell receptor (beta chain) was determined in a study of cytomegalovirus exposure and HLA in healthy donors. Study background: Unique TCRs from HLA-typed donors, 65 million to 85 million of them, were held in an early data release. Study-level points and caveats: Productive rates of about 87% or about 30% were seen for most TCR beta V segments in an earlier analysis. In most subjects, TCR beta sequences reportedly gave accurate predictions of HLA-A and HLA-B alleles. Some V segments could not be told apart, so they were left out, TRBV6-2 and TRBV6-3 among them.

Amplification used 60 Vbeta primers and 13 Jbeta primers. Produced via immunoSEQ multiplex PCR; TCRdb's table is partial and in-frame only. Here the sample spans some 87,000 clones, roughly 80% being singletons. Trimming stripped 3 bases from V and 5 bases from J, with 23 bases between. The CDR3 is 17 amino acids. Germline CDR1 reads ENHRY; CDR2 reads SYGVKD. Note on this clone: Its matching antigen is unknown.

Material for sequencing was PBMCs. The rearrangement links TRBV10-3 to TRBJ2-7, with a possible D match to TRBD2 (5 bases). This clonotype originated in a man aged 50 to 60 in good health and CMV-seropositive. This CDR3 reads CAISETVRILAGNEQYF. In DNA form, the CDR3 reads TGTGCCATCAGTGAAACGGTTAGGATTCTAGCTGGGAACGAGCAGTACTTC.